This T cell receptor (beta chain) appears in the sequencing data of a study of cytomegalovirus exposure and HLA in healthy donors (dated by TCRdb to the late 2010s). About the study as a whole: An earlier analysis of approximately 640 of the donors reported about 250 Gb of sequence data and 100 million to 140 million unique TCR beta sequences from approximately 180 million T cells. An early release that covered fewer than 800 HLA-typed donors contained about 300 gigabases of sequencing data and 70 million to 100 million unique TCR sequences. Of the roughly 430 genotyped donors, 65% to 90% fell in the genetic ancestry cluster associated with self-reported Caucasian donors. The study was designed to test whether signatures of past pathogen exposure could be identified by cataloging public T cell receptors. The T cell repertoires of some 670 subjects were profiled by immunosequencing and related to cytomegalovirus serostatus. A separate validation cohort of 100 to 150 different subjects was used in addition to the approximately 700-subject first cohort. To predict cytomegalovirus infection status, the study combined high-throughput TCR immunosequencing, statistical association of individual TCRs with disease status, and machine learning. In a later analysis, previously published TCR beta repertoires from 500 to 750 donors were re-analyzed and high-resolution HLA genotyping was added so that TCR occurrence patterns could be studied. In the later analysis, no new phenotypic data were used to find candidate immune exposures; instead, reliance was placed on TCR beta sequences and their occurrence across donors. An earlier analysis of nearly 600 of the donors applied high-throughput TCR beta sequencing to assess whether each TCR beta V gene segment acted as functional or pseudogenic. Donor age, sex, ethnicity and CMV serostatus were compiled together with the repertoire data. A later genetic analysis used genome-wide SNP genotypes for about 65% of the roughly 670 donors, treating that subset as a discovery cohort. All discovery cohort repertoires had been generated using a single sequencing platform. Class I and class II HLA loci were covered by the typing at four-digit resolution. Typing coverage varied by locus: 629-630 donors for A, B, C, DRB1 and DQB1; 500 to 550 for DQA1; 606 for DPA1; 450 to 480 for DPB1. A handful of DR-DQ haplotypes were handled as single units for association and clustering because linkage in the cohort was strong. Across 398 genotyped donors of the cohort, an average of roughly 230,000 unique TCR beta nucleotide sequences per donor were sequenced, and roughly a sixth of those sequences were non-productive.

Counted from cysteine to phenylalanine, this CDR3 has 11 amino acids. Just CDR3 DNA is preserved here, 33 bases in frame from base 1. V is shortened by 6 bases, J by 4 bases, and the region joining them spans 6 bases. The germline V gene yields MNHNS for CDR1 and SASEGT for CDR2. In total, approximately 690 healthy bone marrow donors made up the cohort. All cohort members were sampled while nominally healthy, although unrecorded immune exposures were likely present. The donor tested CMV seropositive and was one of the 289 seropositive cohort members. A peripheral blood sample was provided by each donor, and peripheral blood mononuclear cells were used for TCR beta sequencing. Genomic DNA was extracted from the blood cell samples with the Qiagen DNeasy Blood Extraction Kit. Library prep was done by the immunoSEQ multiplex PCR assay. A mixture of 60 forward primers for TCR Vbeta segments and 13 reverse primers for TCR Jbeta segments was used in the multiplex PCR. The CDR3 region of rearranged TCR beta genes was amplified from genomic DNA with a multiplex PCR assay. On the Illumina HiSeq System, the amplified TCR beta libraries were sequenced as 87-base-pair reads. The original methods were these. A later analysis tallied some 79 million unique TCR beta chains across the 700 or so repertoires, and some 12 million of those chains were shared by two or more donors. Raw reads were error-corrected and collapsed into unique sequences with a nearest-neighbor algorithm that merged closely related sequences to remove PCR and sequencing errors. Alignment of CDR3 sequences to IMGT reference sequences was used to assign V, D and J gene segments. Each retained sequence needed at least a six-nucleotide match to both a V gene segment and a J gene segment. Rearrangements were called productive when the CDR3 lacked stop codons and stayed in frame with V and J; all others were non-productive. Following IMGT convention, CDR3 was defined as the stretch from the second conserved V-encoded cysteine to the conserved J-encoded phenylalanine. In an earlier analysis of roughly 610 of the donors, sequences lacking an unambiguous match to a single V gene segment were excluded. In an earlier analysis of several hundred of the donors, a V segment was called functional when productive rearrangements were above 56.7%, and segregating when the standard deviation between donors exceeded 5%. To diagnose cytomegalovirus status from the catalog of TCR beta chain sequences, a statistical classification framework was built. A later analysis assigned V and J genes by comparing TCR nucleotide sequences with IMGT/GENE-DB human TR gene sequences. A later analysis assigned CDR3 sequences and most-parsimonious VDJ recombination scenarios with the TCRdist pipeline. A later analysis defined each TCR beta chain by its CDR3 amino acid sequence plus V-gene family, and excluded reads lacking a unique V-gene family. To address suspected cross-contamination and a sequencing artifact, a later analysis removed several hundred highly shared, low-generation-probability nucleotide sequences. A later analysis calculated a clonal expansion index for each public chain from normalized within-repertoire ranks of inferred template counts. In a later analysis, generation probabilities were computed with a VDJ recombination model fitted to out-of-frame rearrangements, and the resulting probabilities were checked against IGoR. Hypergeometric tests were used in a later analysis to score TCR-TCR, TCR-HLA and TCR-CMV co-occurrence, with a repertoire-size bias correction applied to the TCR pairs. False discovery rates were estimated in a later analysis by permuting HLA or CMV assignments 20 times. A later analysis grouped co-occurring TCRs with DBSCAN, adding TCRdist sequence similarity when clustering within HLA-allele-positive subsets. Repertoires with fewer than 30,000 or more than 120,000 public chains were left out of co-occurrence clustering, as were five repertoires with anomalous nucleotide sharing. Sourced from immuneACCESS, this table was stored by TCRdb with only in-frame sequences that have V and J called. A share of the clones is absent; for the studies checked, an unresolved V gene accounts for under half, and the remainder has no known explanation. For V, J and clone size, that table is used; D and trimming come from the DNA. The table for this sample shows 70,000 to 75,000 clones. Of the sample, about 3.8% falls within the top ten clones.

The paper's findings and limits, for the study overall: According to the authors, the approach could potentially be generalized to other disease states and immunological phenotypes. Immune exposure information for the cohort was limited to CMV serostatus. A few of the identified cytomegalovirus-associated TCR beta chains were confirmed in vitro to be specific for cytomegalovirus antigens. Strong co-occurrence of HLA alleles, especially DR and DQ, made assigning TCR associations to individual alleles difficult. Cytomegalovirus status was reported to be diagnosed by the classifier with high specificity and sensitivity in both the original and validation cohorts. An association between a missense DCLRE1C variant and V-gene and J-gene trimming of TCR beta chains was found in a later genetic analysis and replicated in an independent cohort. According to a later genetic analysis, donors in an Asian-associated ancestry cluster had fewer N-insertions in productive TCRs than the approximately 670-donor mean. Only TCR beta chains were sequenced in this cohort, and the absence of alpha or paired-chain data limited detectable features. According to a later analysis, TCR association rates differed among HLA loci, with DRB1 alleles showing the most associated TCRs and HLA-C alleles showing the fewest. Because counts were too low, more than 15 rarely observed V segments, including chromosome 9 orphons, were excluded from the earlier analysis of several hundred of the donors. In a later analysis, HLA-associated TCR beta chains showed more clonal expansion and lower generation probabilities than non-associated chains that were equally common. In a later analysis, several top co-occurrence clusters were reported to appear linked to parvovirus B19, influenza, CMV and Epstein-Barr virus. A later analysis found that most CMV-associated TCR beta chains appeared HLA-restricted, with HLA associations seemingly driven largely by CMV exposure. Specific HLA alleles were associated with over 15,000 TCR beta sequences at a false discovery rate of 0.05 in a later analysis. Broadly in line with IMGT annotations, most TCR beta V segments showed up in productive rearrangements about 87% or about 30% of the time in an earlier analysis of around 600 of the donors. Some IMGT-functional V segments, including TRBV6-2 and TRBV6-3, could not be distinguished by the 87-base-pair reads and were therefore excluded. Because HLA typing was unavailable for some donors at each locus, only the typed subset was used in association tests. A cluster of highly shared sequence variants was judged likely to represent a technical artifact of the sequencing pipeline. Sequencing depth was assumed to be roughly uniform across donors in the presence/absence analyses, though that assumption may not hold. A further reported finding was that TCR beta sequences accurately predicted the HLA-A and HLA-B alleles for most subjects in the first cohort. Correlated functional status among segregating V segments might be attributable to linkage disequilibrium, but an unknown experimental factor could not be ruled out. A total of 164 TCR beta chains were listed by the study as associated with cytomegalovirus. Most TCR sequences were observed very rarely across donors, whereas some public TCRs were present in many individuals.

A note on this clone: It has no known antigen specificity.

The chain uses TRBV6-1 and TRBJ1-2; perhaps TRBD1 is the D gene, with 5 bases matching. The sample taken for sequencing was PBMCs. The sequence was collected from a female donor in good health and CMV-seropositive. The CDR3 reads CASRDSYGYTF. In nucleotide form, the sequence is TGTGCCAGCAGAGACAGCTATGGCTACACCTTC.